These 28 T cell receptor beta chains came from one sample sequenced in a study of blood T cells in healthy people across ages. A second PCR, run for about 7 to 11 cycles, used a sample-barcoded 5' primer plus a J-beta primer mix. TCRdb redid the calling of the 5' RACE reads with MiXCR, one entry per CDR3 protein. The sample shows 600,000 to 800,000 distinct CDR3 sequences, 21% of them seen only once. The material sequenced was blood. All receptors come from a man aged 70 or older in good health.

There are a few counts of this clonotype. The chain uses TRBV2 and TRBJ1-2, with 11 bases that match TRBD1. The ends lost 4 bases at V and 12 bases at J; junction bases unmatched: 7. CDR1 is SNHLY and CDR2 is FYNNEI in the germline V gene. CDR3 length: 13 residues. CDR3 sequence (DNA): TGTGCCAGCAGTGCCTCGGACAGGGGGCTAAACACCTTC. Residues: CASSASDRGLNTF.

This clonotype was observed a few times. The chain carries TRBV20-1 and TRBJ2-1; 13 bases are shared with TRBD2. J was trimmed by 9 bases and V by 5 bases; bases with no gene match: 10. Germline CDR1 is DFQATT and CDR2 is SNEGSKA (reference sequence). The CDR3 is made up of 15 amino acids. The CDR3 reads CSADSGTSGIGEQFF. DNA for the CDR3: TGCAGTGCTGATTCCGGGACTAGCGGGATAGGTGAGCAGTTCTTC.

The genes are TRBV7-2 and TRBJ1-5, with D possibly being TRBD1 (5 bases). In germline, CDR1 is SGHTA, CDR2 FQGNSA. The CDR3 has 14 amino acids. Trimming took 0 bases from V and 7 from J, leaving 10 bases between them. The CDR3 DNA sequence: TGTGCCAGCAGCTTAGCGCTAAGGGACCAGCCCCAGCATTTT. It specifies CASSLALRDQPQHF.

The chain joins TRBV12-3 or TRBV12-4 to TRBJ2-1, with 7 bases aligning to TRBD2. The CDR3 is 14 amino acids. With 0 bases clipped from V and 13 bases from J, the junction kept 9 bases outside the gene matches. In DNA form, the CDR3 reads TGTGCCAGCAGTTTAGCGGGAGGGCATGTTGAACAGTTCTTC. As protein: CASSLAGGHVEQFF.

The gene calls are TRBV19 and TRBJ2-2; 7 positions agree with TRBD1. In germline, CDR1 is LNHDA, CDR2 SQIVND (reference sequence). There are 16 residues in the CDR3. The trim removed 2 bases at V and 6 bases at J, leaving 9 bases unmatched. DNA of the CDR3: TGTGCCAGTAGTATAAGACAGGGCGGGTTGCCCGGGGAGCTGTTTTTT. Amino acid sequence: CASSIRQGGLPGELFF. Full variable domain (outside the CDR3, taken from reference TRBV19 and TRBJ2-2): DGGITQSPKYLFRKEGQNVTLSCEQNLNHDAMYWYRQDPGQGLRLIYYSQIVNDFQKGDIAEGYSVSREKKESFPLTVTSAQKNPTAFYLCASSIRQGGLPGELFFGEGSRLTVL.

The rearrangement links TRBV12-3 or TRBV12-4 to TRBJ2-1; 13 bases align to TRBD2. Trimming cost V 5 bases and J 6 bases; bases outside gene matches: 7. The CDR3 sequence is 16 residues long. Written as DNA, the CDR3 is TGTGCCAGCAGTACCTTCGGACTAGCGGGGGTCAATGAGCAGTTCTTC. It translates to CASSTFGLAGVNEQFF.

There are many counts of this clonotype. The V and J genes are TRBV11-2 and TRBJ1-3; perhaps TRBD1 as D (5 bases). Deletions cut 3 bases from V and 0 bases from J, with 6 bases between. The CDR3 length is 14 residues. The germline gives CDR1 SGHAT, CDR2 FQNNGV. Written as DNA, the CDR3 is TGTGCCAGCAGCTTGGGGGTCTCTGGAAACACCATATATTTT. Protein: CASSLGVSGNTIYF.

The chain has TRBV20-1 and TRBJ2-3; perhaps TRBD2 as D (5 bases). Germline V gene data show CDR1 as DFQATT and CDR2 as SNEGSKA (reference sequence). The germline V and J ends were trimmed by 5 bases and 3 bases, with 9 bases remaining between them. The CDR3 loop spans 12 amino acids. The CDR3 reads CSAEDWTDTQYF. CDR3 sequence (DNA): TGCAGTGCTGAGGACTGGACAGATACGCAGTATTTT.

Only a few counts were recorded for this clonotype. A much larger clone differs by one base, so this may be a read error. The V call is TRBV2, the J call TRBJ2-2, with D tentatively TRBD2 (5 bases). The CDR3 runs to 14 residues. Germline lookup yields CDR1 SNHLY and CDR2 FYNNEI. The CDR3 DNA sequence: TGTGCCAGCAGTCGGACGGTGAACACCGGGGAGCTGTTGTTT. Translation gives CASSRTVNTGELLF. Based on the CDR3 plus reference TRBV2 and TRBJ2-2, the full variable domain is EPEVTQTPSHQVTQMGQEVILRCVPISNHLYFYWYRQILGQKVEFLVSFYNNEISEKSEIFDDQFSVERPDGSNFTLKIRSTKLEDSAMYFCASSRTVNTGELLFGEGSRLTVL.

Ten or more counts support this clonotype. The chain joins TRBV6-1 to TRBJ2-5; no clear D. Trimming removed 1 base at V and 11 bases at J, with 11 bases between. Looked up from germline, CDR1 is MNHNS and CDR2 is SASEGT. The length of the CDR3 is 12 residues. The CDR3 region is CASSEVGFKQYF. As DNA, the CDR3 is TGTGCCAGCAGTGAAGTCGGGTTTAAGCAGTACTTC.

In its sample, this clonotype was seen many times. CDR3 in DNA: TGTGCCAGCAGTACCGGGACGGACAATCAGCCCCAGCATTTT. This codes for CASSTGTDNQPQHF. This sequence joins TRBV12-3 or TRBV12-4 and TRBJ1-5, with D possibly TRBD1 on 5 matching bases. This CDR3 comprises 14 residues. Trimming shortened V by 5 bases and J by 3 bases, and 11 bases separated the two germline ends.

This clonotype showed up just a few times. The V call is TRBV12-3 or TRBV12-4, the J call TRBJ2-1; D might be TRBD2 (5 bases). This CDR3 comprises 12 residues. Trimming removed 3 bases at V and 11 bases at J, with 11 bases between. The CDR3 DNA is TGTGCCAGCAGTTTTATCGGGGAGAAGCAGTTCTTC. Its translation is CASSFIGEKQFF.

The chain combines TRBV3-1 with TRBJ2-7, with TRBD1 identical over 8 bases. The CDR3 consists of 15 residues. Per germline, CDR1 LGHDT and CDR2 YNNKEL (reference sequence). The V gene end was trimmed by 1 base and the J gene end by 6 bases; junction bases not matched to a gene: 8. The CDR3 loop is CASSQVGQGALEQYF. As DNA, the CDR3 is TGTGCCAGCAGCCAAGTCGGGCAGGGGGCTCTCGAGCAGTACTTC.

This rearrangement joins TRBV12-3 or TRBV12-4 to TRBJ2-4; TRBD2 matches 7 bases. The CDR3 runs to 13 residues. Trimming at V came to 10 bases and at J to 6 bases, leaving 9 bases not matched to a gene. The CDR3 loop reads CAITREFRNIQYF. The CDR3 DNA reads as TGTGCCATCACGCGGGAGTTTAGAAACATTCAGTACTTC.

This clonotype was seen ten or more times. This chain connects TRBV20-1 to TRBJ2-5; TRBD2 agrees at 12 bases. CDR3 length equals 15 residues. The ends lost 6 bases at V and 5 bases at J; junction bases unmatched: 10. Germline V CDR1 and CDR2: DFQATT, SNEGSKA (reference sequence). In DNA, the CDR3 is TGCAGTGCCCCAATCCCTAGCGGGAGGGTTGAGACCCAGTACTTC. Its translation is CSAPIPSGRVETQYF.

The chain uses TRBV25-1 and TRBJ1-1, with 7 bases matching TRBD1. The length of the CDR3 is 13 residues. The germline V gene has CDR1 MGHDK and CDR2 SYGVNS. The V and J ends lost 8 bases and 0 bases, in that order; junction bases with no gene match: 3. This CDR3 reads CASGGQMNTEAFF. The CDR3 DNA reads TGTGCCAGCGGGGGACAGATGAACACTGAAGCTTTCTTT.

The gene calls are TRBV6-5 and TRBJ1-3, with 7 bases matching TRBD1. CDR1 and CDR2 from the germline V gene are MNHEY and SVGAGI. The V gene end was trimmed by 4 bases and the J gene end by 8 bases; junction bases not matched to a gene: 17. The CDR3 extends over 17 amino acids. The CDR3 DNA reads as TGTGCCAGCAGTTCCAGCGGGACAGCGAGCTCTTGGGACACCATATATTTT. Translation: CASSSSGTASSWDTIYF.

In this sample, this clonotype turned up a few times. The chain combines TRBV6-5 with TRBJ1-2, with no clear D. Trimming left V 4 bases short and J 4 bases short, with 13 bases between. The CDR3 runs 14 residues. In germline, CDR1 is MNHEY, CDR2 SVGAGI. CDR3 sequence reads: CASSSDPLGYGYTF. The CDR3 bases are TGTGCCAGCAGTTCGGACCCACTTGGCTATGGCTACACCTTC.

The gene calls are TRBV7-3 and TRBJ2-1; the match to TRBD2 covers 14 bases. CDR3 length: 15 amino acids. Germline CDR1 reads SGHTA; CDR2 reads FQGTGA. The ends lost 5 bases at V and 10 bases at J; junction bases unmatched: 7. The CDR3 DNA follows: TGTGCCAGCAGCGAGGGACTAGCGGGAGTAAAGGAGCAGTTCTTC. This sequence encodes CASSEGLAGVKEQFF.

The chain links TRBV7-3 to TRBJ1-1; TRBD1 agrees at 10 bases. This CDR3 is 14 amino acids long. The junction had 3 bases not matched to a gene; V was cut back by 3 bases and J by 5 bases. The V gene's germline CDR1 is SGHTA and CDR2 FQGTGA. The CDR3 DNA follows: TGTGCCAGCAGCTTGACAGGGGGCCAAACTGAAGCTTTCTTT. The encoded protein is CASSLTGGQTEAFF. Together with reference TRBV7-3 and TRBJ1-1, the CDR3 gives the full variable domain: GAGVSQTPSNKVTEKGKYVELRCDPISGHTALYWYRQSLGQGPEFLIYFQGTGAADDSGLPNDRFFAVRPEGSVSTLKIQRTERGDSAVYLCASSLTGGQTEAFFGQGTRLTVV.

In its sample, this clonotype was seen a few times. The chain links TRBV20-1 to TRBJ2-3; D gene ambiguous. The CDR3 has 10 residues. CDR1 and CDR2 from the germline V gene are DFQATT and SNEGSKA (reference sequence). Trimming removed 3 bases from V and 10 bases from J, with 8 bases in between. This CDR3 reads CSASHGSQYF. The CDR3 DNA sequence: TGCAGTGCTAGCCATGGGTCGCAGTATTTT.

In this sample, this clonotype turned up a few times. The genes are TRBV27 and TRBJ2-7; 7 bases are shared with TRBD2. This CDR3 has 17 residues. Trimming cost V 5 bases and J 2 bases; bases outside gene matches: 15. Germline V gene sequence: CDR1 MNHEY, CDR2 SMNVEV (reference sequence). The CDR3 loop is CASSRSGITSQTYEQYF. DNA for the CDR3: TGTGCCAGCAGTAGGAGCGGGATAACTTCTCAGACCTACGAGCAGTACTTC.

This chain connects TRBV20-1 to TRBJ2-1; perhaps D is TRBD1 or TRBD2 (5 bases each). TRBJ2-7 matches the DNA end more closely, so the J call is doubtful. The length of the CDR3 is 15 residues. The germline CDR1 and CDR2 sequences are DFQATT and SNEGSKA (reference sequence). CDR3 region: CSARDSTGPNYEQYF. CDR3 coding DNA: TGCAGTGCTAGAGATTCTACGGGACCGAACTACGAGCAGTACTTC.

The J gene is TRBJ1-5, the V gene TRBV3-1; D unclear. Looked up from germline, CDR1 is LGHDT and CDR2 is YNNKEL (reference sequence). The CDR3 is 13 amino acids. V lost 4 bases and J lost 5, with 9 bases in between. The DNA of the CDR3 is TGTGCCAGCAGCCCAGACATGGATCAGCCCCAGCATTTT. Translated: CASSPDMDQPQHF.

About this clonotype itself: Compared with germline, one end of the junction differs, possibly owing to a read error. The CDR3 DNA sequence: TGTGCCAGCAGCACCAGACAGCAAGTGACCCAGTACTTC. Protein sequence: CASSTRQQVTQYF. V is TRBV11-1 and J is TRBJ2-5, with D possibly matching TRBD1 (5 bases). Looked up from germline, CDR1 is SGHAT and CDR2 is FQDESV (reference sequence). The CDR3 is made up of 13 amino acids.

Concerning this clonotype itself: The germline gene is not matched at one end of the junction; a read error may be the cause. The CDR3 sequence is CASSGDSSEQYF. As DNA, the CDR3 is TGCGCCAGCAGTGGGGACTCCTCCGAGCAGTACTTC. The genes are TRBV4-1 and TRBJ2-7, with D possibly being TRBD2 (6 bases). The germline V gene encodes CDR1 MGHRA and CDR2 YSYEKL. The CDR3 loop spans 12 amino acids.

This clonotype was recorded a few times. V is TRBV27 and J is TRBJ1-6; D possibly corresponds to TRBD1 (5 bases). This CDR3 spans 15 amino acids. The V gene lost 2 bases and the J gene lost 10 bases, with 15 bases spanning the gap. Germline V gene data show CDR1 as MNHEY and CDR2 as SMNVEV (reference sequence). The CDR3 DNA reads as TGTGCCAGCAGTTTAGGGCGGGCAGGGTCCTCACCCCTCCACTTT. Translation: CASSLGRAGSSPLHF.

The chain recombines TRBV30 with TRBJ2-5, with TRBD2 matching over 7 bases. J was trimmed by 4 bases and V by 0 bases; bases with no gene match: 5. The CDR3 has 14 amino acids. Germline CDR1 GTSNPN, CDR2 SVGIG (reference sequence). CDR3 coding DNA: TGTGCCTGGAGTGTACCCGGGGAGGGAGAGACCCAGTACTTC. Translated, it gives CAWSVPGEGETQYF.